The 30 T cell receptor beta chains below come from one sample, sequenced in a study of CD4 T cells in relation to SARS-CoV-2 and coronaviruses. Before the COVID-19 pandemic, during about 2011-2019, CD4+ T cells were taken from unexposed donors. The assay was immunoSEQ multiplex PCR, and TCRdb's table has in-frame clones only and misses some. The sample records around 62,000 clones, approximately 94% being singletons. The source material was naive CD4+ T cells from PBMCs. Subset indicated: naive CD4+ T cells isolated by negative enrichment. Receptor source: a human donor in good health.

V gene TRBV7-9 combines with J gene TRBJ2-5; 8 bases agree with TRBD1. The CDR3 sequence is 15 residues long. Germline lookup yields CDR1 SEHNR and CDR2 FQNEAQ (reference sequence). Trimming at V came to 4 bases and at J to 5 bases, leaving 9 bases not matched to a gene. Here the CDR3 DNA reads TGTGCCAGCAGCTGGCGGGGACAGGCGTTTGAGACCCAGTACTTC. Translation gives CASSWRGQAFETQYF.

This clone was seen just once. This chain uses TRBV5-1 with TRBJ2-1; 12 bases are shared with TRBD2. CDR1 is SGHRS, CDR2 YFSETQ, per germline. The CDR3 length is 16 residues. V shed 3 bases, J shed 7 bases, and the junction held 8 bases outside the gene matches. The CDR3 nucleotides read TGCGCCAGCAGCTCTACCCTAGCGGGAGGGGGTAATGAGCAGTTCTTC. Amino acid sequence: CASSSTLAGGGNEQFF.

The rearrangement uses TRBV5-1 and TRBJ2-2; D is unresolved. Trimming left V 0 bases short and J 3 bases short, with 6 bases between. The germline gives CDR1 SGHRS, CDR2 YFSETQ. This CDR3 contains 14 residues. CDR3 sequence: CASSLDPDTGELFF. In nucleotides, the CDR3 is TGCGCCAGCAGCTTGGATCCAGACACCGGGGAGCTGTTTTTT.

The chain couples TRBV27 to TRBJ2-1, with TRBD2 matching over 16 bases. Losses at the gene ends were 7 bases for V and 5 bases for J; bases not matched to a gene: 14. The V gene's germline CDR1 is MNHEY and CDR2 SMNVEV (reference sequence). The CDR3 sequence is 19 residues long. CDR3 DNA: TGTGCCAGCACCCCCTGGCTGGGACTAGCGGGAGGGCCGAACAATGAGCAGTTCTTC. It encodes CASTPWLGLAGGPNNEQFF.

The chain joins TRBV5-1 to TRBJ1-2; maybe TRBD1 (5 bases). The CDR3 covers 14 residues. V was shortened by 0 bases and J by 2 bases, with 8 bases between the two germline ends. CDR1 and CDR2 from the germline V gene are SGHRS and YFSETQ. CDR3 region: CASSLGGQNYGYTF. In DNA, the CDR3 is TGCGCCAGCAGCTTGGGTGGACAAAACTATGGCTACACCTTC. Full variable domain (remainder filled in from reference TRBV5-1 and TRBJ1-2): KAGVTQTPRYLIKTRGQQVTLSCSPISGHRSVSWYQQTPGQGLQFLFEYFSETQRNKGNFPGRFSGRQFSNSRSEMNVSTLELGDSALYLCASSLGGQNYGYTFGSGTRLTVV.

This chain connects TRBV6-1 to TRBJ1-4; a possible D gene is TRBD1 (6 bases). The V gene's germline CDR1 is MNHNS and CDR2 SASEGT. V lost 3 bases to trimming and J lost 3 bases, with 14 bases between them. This CDR3 comprises 16 residues. The CDR3 here is CASSDRPRGPNEKLFF. The CDR3 nucleotides read TGTGCCAGCAGTGATAGGCCCAGGGGCCCTAATGAAAAACTGTTTTTT.

This sequence joins TRBV11-3 and TRBJ2-3, with D perhaps matching TRBD2 (6 bases). Germline values: CDR1 SGHNT, CDR2 YENEEA. The ends were cut back, 1 base at V and 6 bases at J, with 14 bases in the middle. The CDR3 extends over 15 amino acids. The CDR3 sequence: CASSLGGGPRDTQYF. In DNA form, the CDR3 reads TGTGCCAGCAGCTTAGGTGGAGGGCCCAGGGATACGCAGTATTTT.

The chain has TRBV3-1 (or the pseudogene TRBV3-2) and TRBJ2-3; 9 bases map to TRBD2. The CDR3 totals 16 residues. V was clipped by 1 base and J by 0 bases; unmatched bases: 2. Germline V CDR1 and CDR2: LGHDT, YNNKEL (reference sequence). The CDR3 nucleotides are TGTGCCAGCAGCCAAGGGACTAGCGAGAGCACAGATACGCAGTATTTT. This gives the protein CASSQGTSESTDTQYF.

The chain has TRBV18 and TRBJ2-5, with D maybe TRBD1 (6 bases). Trimming cost V 5 bases and J 1 base, with 14 bases left between them. Germline values: CDR1 KGHSH, CDR2 LQKENI. CDR3 length equals 15 residues. The DNA for the CDR3 is TGTGCCAGCTCAAAGGACAGCGCCCTCCAAGAGACCCAGTACTTC. Translation gives CASSKDSALQETQYF.

The CDR3 DNA reads as TGTGCCAGCAGCTTAAATACCGGGAGGGGAGAGACCCAGTACTTC. Protein: CASSLNTGRGETQYF. V gene TRBV7-3 combines with J gene TRBJ2-5; TRBD2 matches at 8 bases. Trimming removed 1 base from V and 4 bases from J; junction bases left unmatched: 5. CDR1 SGHTA and CDR2 FQGTGA come from the germline V gene. This CDR3 is built from 15 residues. Filled out from reference TRBV7-3 and TRBJ2-5, the complete variable domain reads GAGVSQTPSNKVTEKGKYVELRCDPISGHTALYWYRQSLGQGPEFLIYFQGTGAADDSGLPNDRFFAVRPEGSVSTLKIQRTERGDSAVYLCASSLNTGRGETQYFGPGTRLLVL.

The chain recombines TRBV28 with TRBJ2-1; the match to TRBD2 covers 9 bases. CDR1 is MDHEN, CDR2 SYDVKM, per germline. This CDR3 comprises 15 residues. J gave up 8 bases and V 3 bases, and 8 bases lay outside the gene matches. CDR3 sequence: CASSLRLAGFHEQFF. The CDR3 DNA reads TGTGCCAGCAGTTTGCGGCTAGCGGGATTCCATGAGCAGTTCTTC. Looking up the rest from reference TRBV28 and TRBJ2-1 gives the full variable domain: DVKVTQSSRYLVKRTGEKVFLECVQDMDHENMFWYRQDPGLGLRLIYFSYDVKMKEKGDIPEGYSVSREKKERFSLILESASTNQTSMYLCASSLRLAGFHEQFFGPGTRLTVL.

The chain links TRBV10-2 to TRBJ2-1, with 14 bases matching TRBD2. Germline CDR1 WSHSY, CDR2 SAAADI. The CDR3 consists of 15 residues. Trimming cost V 6 bases and J 6 bases; bases outside gene matches: 4. The CDR3 bases are TGCGCCAGCAGAGACGGGACTAGCGGGAGCAATGAGCAGTTCTTC. This encodes CASRDGTSGSNEQFF.

This clone was recorded a few times. The chain combines TRBV28 with TRBJ1-3; D remains unclear. The germline V and J ends were trimmed by 6 bases and 0 bases, with 6 bases remaining between them. Germline V gene lookup returns CDR1 MDHEN and CDR2 SYDVKM. This CDR3 contains 13 residues. The CDR3 loop reads CASRRTSGNTIYF. The CDR3 nucleotides read TGTGCCAGCAGAAGAACCTCTGGAAACACCATATATTTT.

This clone was seen once. The chain links TRBV28 to TRBJ2-4, with D possibly being TRBD2 (5 bases). Germline V gives CDR1 MDHEN, CDR2 SYDVKM. The CDR3 spans 15 residues. Trimming pared 5 bases from V and 0 bases from J, leaving 11 bases between. The chain's CDR3 is CASSQEGIAKNIQYF. As DNA, the CDR3 is TGTGCCAGCAGTCAAGAGGGAATAGCCAAAAACATTCAGTACTTC.

V is TRBV20-1 and J is TRBJ2-1; D possibly corresponds to TRBD1 (6 bases). The CDR3 runs to 14 residues. CDR1 and CDR2 from the germline V gene are DFQATT and SNEGSKA (reference sequence). V was clipped by 3 bases and J by 1 base, with 10 bases between them. For the CDR3, the DNA is TGCAGTGCTAGTAGGGACACTTCCTACAATGAGCAGTTCTTC. Amino acid sequence: CSASRDTSYNEQFF.

The chain is built from TRBV5-6 and TRBJ2-7; TRBD1 aligns across 9 bases. The junction had 9 bases not matched to a gene; V was cut back by 3 bases and J by 5 bases. The CDR3 loop spans 15 amino acids. Germline CDR1 and CDR2: SGHDT and YYEEEE. CDR3 coding DNA: TGTGCCAGCAGCTCCCGGGACAGGGTTTTCCACGAGCAGTACTTC. Translation: CASSSRDRVFHEQYF.

J is TRBJ2-7 and V is TRBV4-1, with D perhaps matching TRBD1 or TRBD2 (5 bases each). The V end lost 4 bases, the J end lost 0 bases, and 19 bases lay between the germline ends. The CDR3 spans 17 residues. Germline CDR1 MGHRA, CDR2 YSYEKL. CDR3 amino acids: CASSLSWDGRSSYEQYF. The CDR3 coding sequence is TGCGCCAGCAGCCTCTCGTGGGACGGACGATCCTCCTACGAGCAGTACTTC.

This clone came up once. This chain joins TRBV7-9 and TRBJ2-3, with 8 bases identical to TRBD1. Germline CDR1 and CDR2: SEHNR and FQNEAQ (reference sequence). V was clipped by 5 bases and J by 7 bases; unmatched bases: 11. There are 15 residues in the CDR3. The CDR3 is CASSPQGAVSNTQYF. CDR3 DNA sequence: TGTGCCAGCAGCCCCCAGGGGGCCGTTTCGAATACGCAGTATTTT.

The genes are TRBV15 and TRBJ2-2, with 8 positions matching TRBD1. Germline V lookup: CDR1 LNHNV, CDR2 YYDKDF (reference sequence). CDR3 length: 17 residues. With V trimmed by 0 bases and J by 7 bases, 10 bases remained unmatched. CDR3 coding DNA: TGTGCCACCAGCAGAGATCTGGCAGGACAGGGTGGCGGGGAGCTGTTTTTT. Encoded protein: CATSRDLAGQGGGELFF.

This chain connects TRBV3-1 (or the pseudogene TRBV3-2) to TRBJ1-4; 7 bases align to TRBD1. Trimming took 7 bases from V and 8 from J; bases not matched to a gene: 7. The germline V gene encodes CDR1 LGHDT and CDR2 YNNKEL (reference sequence). The CDR3 spans 13 residues. Here the CDR3 DNA reads TGTGCCAGCAACAGACAGGGATCAGAAAAACTGTTTTTT. Protein: CASNRQGSEKLFF.

The chain employs TRBV2 and TRBJ2-5, with 7 bases matching TRBD1. Trimming removed 6 bases from V and 1 base from J; junction bases left unmatched: 5. From germline, CDR1 is SNHLY and CDR2 FYNNEI. The CDR3 spans 14 residues. For the CDR3, the DNA is TGTGCCAGCAGCGGGGACAGCATCCAAGAGACCCAGTACTTC. It encodes CASSGDSIQETQYF.

The J gene is TRBJ1-2, the V gene TRBV2; 8 nucleotides line up with TRBD1. CDR3 size: 14 residues. The V gene's germline CDR1 is SNHLY and CDR2 FYNNEI. With 5 bases clipped from V and 2 bases from J, the junction kept 4 bases outside the gene matches. The DNA for the CDR3 is TGTGCCAGCAGTCGACAGGGGACAAACTATGGCTACACCTTC. The encoded protein is CASSRQGTNYGYTF. Looking up the rest from reference TRBV2 and TRBJ1-2 gives the full variable domain: EPEVTQTPSHQVTQMGQEVILRCVPISNHLYFYWYRQILGQKVEFLVSFYNNEISEKSEIFDDQFSVERPDGSNFTLKIRSTKLEDSAMYFCASSRQGTNYGYTFGSGTRLTVV.

The chain joins TRBV6-1 to TRBJ2-5; perhaps TRBD2 as D (6 bases). Trimming took off 3 bases at V and 5 bases at J, with 13 bases between the two ends. This CDR3 has 14 amino acids. CDR1 MNHNS and CDR2 SASEGT come from the germline V gene. The CDR3 region has the DNA TGTGCCAGCAGTGAGAATGGCGGGATGGAGACCCAGTACTTC. Translation gives CASSENGGMETQYF.

The V gene is TRBV5-1, the J gene TRBJ2-5, with 12 bases matching TRBD2. Germline V gene sequence: CDR1 SGHRS, CDR2 YFSETQ. The CDR3 is 16 amino acids. J lost 1 base, V lost 2 bases, and 3 bases had no gene match. In nucleotides, the CDR3 is TGCGCCAGCAGCTTTGGGACTAGCGGGTTCCAAGAGACCCAGTACTTC. It codes for CASSFGTSGFQETQYF.

The chain carries TRBV11-2 and TRBJ2-3; 7 nucleotides match TRBD2. Germline V gene data show CDR1 as SGHAT and CDR2 as FQNNGV. Trimming at V came to 1 base and at J to 2 bases, leaving 3 bases not matched to a gene. The CDR3 consists of 15 residues. CDR3 amino acids: CASSLGAGATDTQYF. The DNA for the CDR3 is TGTGCCAGCAGCTTAGGTGCGGGAGCCACAGATACGCAGTATTTT.

The V call is TRBV5-1, the J call TRBJ1-5, with D unresolved. The germline gives CDR1 SGHRS, CDR2 YFSETQ. With 0 bases removed from V and 2 bases from J, the gap between germline ends came to 6 bases. CDR3 length: 14 amino acids. In DNA form, the CDR3 reads TGCGCCAGCAGCTTGGTCGCGGGCAATCAGCCCCAGCATTTT. Protein sequence: CASSLVAGNQPQHF.

V usage is TRBV5-1 and J usage is TRBJ1-1, with 7 bases fitting TRBD1. The germline V gene encodes CDR1 SGHRS and CDR2 YFSETQ. The V segment lost 5 bases and the J segment 0 bases; nucleotides outside the gene matches: 7. The CDR3 is made up of 15 amino acids. Written as DNA, the CDR3 is TGCGCCAGCAGTGAAGAGGGGGCCGTGAACACTGAAGCTTTCTTT. Protein sequence: CASSEEGAVNTEAFF.

The chain has TRBV7-2 and TRBJ1-3; D gene uncertain. The V gene lost 0 bases and the J gene lost 0 bases, with 6 bases spanning the gap. This CDR3 is 15 amino acids long. The germline V gene has CDR1 SGHTA and CDR2 FQGNSA. As DNA, the CDR3 is TGTGCCAGCAGCTTAGCGGAGACCTCTGGAAACACCATATATTTT. Protein product: CASSLAETSGNTIYF.

V usage is TRBV7-3 and J usage is TRBJ2-3; 8 nucleotides agree with TRBD1. The V and J ends lost 2 bases and 1 base, in that order; junction bases with no gene match: 5. CDR1 and CDR2 from the germline V gene are SGHTA and FQGTGA. The CDR3 spans 16 residues. CDR3 loop: CASSLQGALGTDTQYF. The DNA for the CDR3 is TGTGCCAGCAGCTTACAGGGGGCTTTGGGCACAGATACGCAGTATTTT.

The DNA of the CDR3 is TGCGCCAGCAGCTTGGCCGCCTCCCAAGAGACCCAGTACTTC. Amino acids: CASSLAASQETQYF. This chain links TRBV5-1 with TRBJ2-5; D gene unclear. The CDR3 totals 14 residues. Germline V gene data show CDR1 as SGHRS and CDR2 as YFSETQ. The V gene lost 0 bases and the J gene lost 1 base, with 7 bases spanning the gap.